Listed here are 10 T cell receptor beta chains from one sample, sequenced in a study of early T cells in non-severe SARS-CoV-2 infection. Each CDR3 protein gets one entry after TCRdb re-called the 5' RACE reads with MiXCR. The sample includes 65,000 to 90,000 distinct CDR3 sequences, 12% of them seen just once. The sample was whole blood. These receptors all come from an adult who was a healthcare worker with PCR-confirmed SARS-CoV-2 infection or an uninfected control (not recorded which).

This clonotype was counted between two and nine times. The CDR3, as DNA: TGTGCCAGCAGTGAATATGCCGGGGAGCTGTTTTTT. The encoded protein is CASSEYAGELFF. The rearrangement joins TRBV2 to TRBJ2-2; D gene ambiguous. Germline V lookup: CDR1 SNHLY, CDR2 FYNNEI. With 2 bases removed from V and 6 bases from J, the gap between germline ends came to 4 bases. The CDR3 totals 12 residues.

V is TRBV23-1 and J is TRBJ2-1; 14 nucleotides line up with TRBD2. TRBV23-1 qualifies as an ORF whose function is uncertain. Trimming removed 3 bases from V and 1 base from J; junction bases left unmatched: 8. The CDR3 runs 19 residues. This CDR3 is CASSHPGTSGRTSYNEQFF. The DNA for the CDR3 is TGCGCCAGCAGTCACCCCGGGACTAGCGGGAGAACTTCCTACAATGAGCAGTTCTTC.

This clonotype was recorded a few times. This chain uses TRBV25-1 with TRBJ1-1, with D uncertain. Per germline, CDR1 MGHDK and CDR2 SYGVNS. The V and J ends lost 1 base and 6 bases respectively, with 15 bases between them. This CDR3 spans 15 amino acids. The CDR3 DNA reads as TGTGCCAGCAGTGAATTGCCGGGTCGGAGGCCTGAAGCTTTCTTT. This translates into CASSELPGRRPEAFF.

In its sample, this clonotype was seen many times. This chain joins TRBV28 and TRBJ2-1, with no clear D. Germline V gene data show CDR1 as MDHEN and CDR2 as SYDVKM. V gave up 3 bases and J gave up 14 bases, with 11 bases separating them. The CDR3 contains 11 residues. The CDR3 loop reads CASSFKTAEFF. CDR3 coding DNA: TGTGCCAGCAGTTTCAAGACGGCAGAGTTCTTC. The variable domain in full, with the rest retrieved from reference TRBV28 and TRBJ2-1, is DVKVTQSSRYLVKRTGEKVFLECVQDMDHENMFWYRQDPGLGLRLIYFSYDVKMKEKGDIPEGYSVSREKKERFSLILESASTNQTSMYLCASSFKTAEFFGPGTRLTVL.

In this sample, this clonotype turned up a few times. This chain links TRBV5-1 with TRBJ2-5; weak D call: TRBD2 (5 bases). CDR1 and CDR2 (germline): SGHRS, YFSETQ. The V end lost 4 bases, the J end lost 5 bases, and 6 bases lay between the germline ends. This CDR3 region has 11 residues. The CDR3 region is CASSAGETQYF. Written as DNA, the CDR3 is TGCGCCAGCAGCGCGGGCGAGACCCAGTACTTC. Drawing the rest from reference TRBV5-1 and TRBJ2-5, the complete variable domain is KAGVTQTPRYLIKTRGQQVTLSCSPISGHRSVSWYQQTPGQGLQFLFEYFSETQRNKGNFPGRFSGRQFSNSRSEMNVSTLELGDSALYLCASSAGETQYFGPGTRLLVL.

In its sample, this clonotype was seen many times. The chain links TRBV11-2 to TRBJ2-7; 12 nucleotides align to TRBD2. Germline V CDR1 and CDR2: SGHAT, FQNNGV. With V trimmed by 5 bases and J by 6 bases, 5 bases remained unmatched. The CDR3 sequence is 14 residues long. This CDR3 reads CASSASGRAGEQYF. CDR3 nucleotides: TGTGCCAGCAGCGCTAGCGGGAGGGCGGGCGAGCAGTACTTC.

This clonotype was recorded many times. This rearrangement joins TRBV3-1 to TRBJ2-3; the D gene could be TRBD1 or TRBD2 (5 bases each). Trimming left V 0 bases short and J 6 bases short, with 13 bases between. Germline values: CDR1 LGHDT, CDR2 YNNKEL (reference sequence). This CDR3 is 15 amino acids long. CDR3 DNA sequence: TGTGCCAGCAGCCAAGATTGGGACGATGGGGATACGCAGTATTTT. This encodes CASSQDWDDGDTQYF.

The chain links TRBV28 to TRBJ1-5; D call uncertain. V lost 6 bases and J lost 5, with 5 bases in between. This CDR3 contains 11 residues. The germline gives CDR1 MDHEN, CDR2 SYDVKM. The CDR3 is CASSSDQPQHF. The CDR3 nucleotides read TGTGCCAGCAGCTCGGATCAGCCCCAGCATTTT.

The chain's CDR3 is CASQDRGTGANVLTF. The CDR3 region has the DNA TGTGCCAGCCAGGACAGGGGTACTGGGGCCAACGTCCTGACTTTC. V usage is TRBV2 and J usage is TRBJ2-6, with TRBD1 matching 9 bases. The germline V gene encodes CDR1 SNHLY and CDR2 FYNNEI. The CDR3 is made up of 15 amino acids. After removal of 8 bases from V and 2 bases from J, the junction contained 4 bases not matched to a gene.

This clonotype was counted at least ten times. The rearrangement links TRBV7-9 to TRBJ1-5; D gene ambiguous. V lost 4 bases and J lost 2, with 12 bases in between. The CDR3 runs to 15 residues. CDR1 SEHNR and CDR2 FQNEAQ come from the germline V gene (reference sequence). Here the CDR3 reads CASSSTGIGNQPQHF. The CDR3 DNA sequence: TGTGCCAGCAGCTCAACCGGGATAGGCAATCAGCCCCAGCATTTT.